The present T cell receptor beta chain was sequenced within a study of blood T cell repertoires in COVID-19. Study details: T cells, B-cell-depleted T cells, or PBMCs provided the cDNA or gDNA that served as material.

Using immunoSEQ multiplex PCR, the repertoire was profiled, and TCRdb retains in-frame clones only, with some absent. The table lists around 100,000 clones, 85% of them singletons. This CDR3 spans 14 amino acids. V was pared by 4 bases and J by 1 base, with 7 bases between. Germline V gene lookup returns CDR1 SNHLY and CDR2 FYNNEI. Sequencing was carried out using peripheral blood. The gene calls are TRBV2 and TRBJ2-2; no reliable D call. This sequence originates from a man in his forties with acute or convalescent COVID-19. In nucleotides, the CDR3 is TGTGCCAGCAGTGGTTACTTGAACACCGGGGAGCTGTTTTTT. Its protein product is CASSGYLNTGELFF.